The 8 T cell receptor beta chains below come from one sample, sequenced in a study of T cell repertoires in cytomegalovirus infection. TCRdb processed the reads anew with MiXCR; each CDR3 protein has one entry. The data contain approximately 750,000 distinct CDR3 sequences, less than 40% of them singletons. Sequences were obtained from PBMCs. These receptors came from a human donor in good health (CMV status not recorded). Some clones in this sample may be carry-over from other donors' samples.

This clonotype was seen only once. This may come from a read error, since a much larger clone is one base off. The chain links TRBV7-2 to TRBJ2-7; 7 bases are a match to TRBD2. Germline assignment: CDR1 SGHTA and CDR2 FQGNSA. This CDR3 is built from 17 residues. The CDR3 sequence: CASSLVGAGGRRGEPYF. The CDR3 DNA sequence: TGTGCCAGCAGCTTAGTAGGCGCGGGCGGGAGAAGAGGCGAGCCGTACTTC.

At least ten counts were recorded for this clonotype. The chain uses TRBV5-6 and TRBJ2-7, with D uncertain. Germline CDR1 and CDR2: SGHDT and YYEEEE. The CDR3 consists of 15 residues. V was cut by 7 bases and J by 0 bases, with 17 bases left in between. This CDR3 is CASGSVDQSSYEQYF. CDR3 sequence (DNA): TGTGCCAGCGGATCTGTCGACCAGAGCTCCTACGAGCAGTACTTC.

Points on this clonotype: The final CDR3 position lacks the conserved phenylalanine or tryptophan, pointing to a likely read error. The genes are TRBV7-6 and TRBJ2-2; maybe TRBD2 (5 bases). Germline CDR1 reads SGHVS; CDR2 reads FNYEAQ. This CDR3 comprises 12 residues. CDR3 amino acids: CASGRVTGELFC. In DNA, the CDR3 is TGTGCTAGTGGGCGGGTCACCGGGGAGCTGTTTTGT.

This chain joins TRBV29-1 and TRBJ2-5, with 7 bases identical to TRBD2. CDR3 size: 13 residues. J was trimmed by 2 bases and V by 1 base; bases with no gene match: 1. In germline, CDR1 is SQVTM, CDR2 ANQGSEA. Here the CDR3 reads CSVEGRGQETQYF. Written as DNA, the CDR3 is TGCAGCGTTGAAGGGCGGGGGCAAGAGACCCAGTACTTC.

The CDR3 protein is CASSRLTAVQETQYF. CDR3 bases: TGTGCCAGCAGCAGGCTGACAGCCGTCCAAGAGACCCAGTACTTC. The rearrangement links TRBV7-2 to TRBJ2-5; a possible D gene is TRBD1 (5 bases). Trimming took 5 bases from V and 1 from J, leaving 14 bases between them. Germline CDR1 reads SGHTA; CDR2 reads FQGNSA. The CDR3 runs 15 residues. Looking up the rest from reference TRBV7-2 and TRBJ2-5 gives the full variable domain: GAGVSQSPSNKVTEKGKDVELRCDPISGHTALYWYRQSLGQGLEFLIYFQGNSAPDKSGLPSDRFSAERTGGSVSTLTIQRTQQEDSAVYLCASSRLTAVQETQYFGPGTRLLVL.

This clonotype was counted many times. The V gene is TRBV7-2, the J gene TRBJ1-1; tentative D call: TRBD1 (5 bases). Trimming left V 0 bases short and J 6 bases short, with 5 bases between. Germline V CDR1 and CDR2: SGHTA, FQGNSA. The CDR3 runs to 12 residues. The DNA for the CDR3 is TGTGCCAGCAGCTTAGCGGGGGCTGAAGCTTTCTTT. It codes for CASSLAGAEAFF.

The rearrangement links TRBV29-1 to TRBJ1-4; maybe TRBD1 (6 bases). CDR1 is SQVTM and CDR2 is ANQGSEA in the germline V gene. V gave up 5 bases and J gave up 5 bases, with 15 bases separating them. This CDR3 spans 14 amino acids. CDR3 coding DNA: TGCAGCGTTCTCAGACAGGATGGGAATGAAAAACTGTTTTTT. Translating it yields CSVLRQDGNEKLFF.

The rearrangement uses TRBV7-8 and TRBJ1-5; D is perhaps TRBD1 (5 bases). V lost 4 bases to trimming and J lost 3 bases, with 16 bases between them. Germline-derived CDR1 and CDR2 are SGHVS and FQNEAQ. This CDR3 region has 16 residues. In nucleotides, the CDR3 is TGTGCCAGCAGCTACGTGAACCGGGGCCTCAATCAGCCCCAGCATTTT. Residues: CASSYVNRGLNQPQHF.